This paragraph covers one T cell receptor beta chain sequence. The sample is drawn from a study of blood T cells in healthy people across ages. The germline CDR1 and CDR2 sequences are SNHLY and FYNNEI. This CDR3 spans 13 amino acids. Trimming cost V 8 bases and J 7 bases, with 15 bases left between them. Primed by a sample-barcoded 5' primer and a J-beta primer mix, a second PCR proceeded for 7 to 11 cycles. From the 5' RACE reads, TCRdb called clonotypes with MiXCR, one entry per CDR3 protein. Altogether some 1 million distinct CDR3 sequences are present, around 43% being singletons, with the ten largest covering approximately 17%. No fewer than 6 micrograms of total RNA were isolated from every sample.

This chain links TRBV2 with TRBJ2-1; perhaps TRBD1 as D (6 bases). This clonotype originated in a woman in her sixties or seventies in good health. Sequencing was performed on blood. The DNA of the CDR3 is TGTGCCAGCTCTCAAGAACAGGGTAATGAGCAGTTCTTC. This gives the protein CASSQEQGNEQFF.